This entry lists 32 T cell receptor beta chains sequenced from one sample in a study of blood T cell repertoires in COVID-19. Repertoires were generated with immunoSEQ multiplex PCR, while TCRdb's copy carries only in-frame clones and drops some. Among approximately 230,000 clones listed, 65% to 80% were seen once. Source material: peripheral blood. The receptors originated from a woman in her thirties or forties with active or convalescent COVID-19.

The CDR3 DNA is TGTGCCAGCAGCCGGGACAGCGAAAAACTGTTTTTT. Translation: CASSRDSEKLFF. The chain has TRBV7-8 and TRBJ1-4, with 7 positions matching TRBD1. J lost 8 bases, V lost 5 bases, and 2 bases had no gene match. Per germline, CDR1 SGHVS and CDR2 FQNEAQ. The CDR3 extends over 12 amino acids.

This chain joins TRBV13 and TRBJ1-1; possible D gene TRBD1, 5 bases. CDR1 is PRHDT and CDR2 is FYEKMQ in the germline V gene (reference sequence). Trimming cost V 3 bases and J 1 base, with 9 bases left between them. CDR3 size: 14 residues. This CDR3 is CASSFRRENTEAFF. The CDR3 bases are TGTGCCAGCAGCTTCCGCAGGGAGAACACTGAAGCTTTCTTT.

This clone came up once. This chain uses TRBV6-5 with TRBJ2-4; D gene uncertain. Trimming took 0 bases from V and 1 from J, leaving 10 bases between them. The CDR3 has 16 residues. Germline CDR1 and CDR2: MNHEY and SVGAGI. The CDR3 reads CASSYSQDGAKNIQYF. The CDR3 coding sequence is TGTGCCAGCAGTTACTCGCAGGATGGGGCCAAAAACATTCAGTACTTC.

This chain links TRBV9 with TRBJ1-5; 8 positions agree with TRBD1. There are 14 residues in the CDR3. The V segment lost 4 bases and the J segment 8 bases; nucleotides outside the gene matches: 8. The germline V gene has CDR1 SGDLS and CDR2 YYNGEE. The CDR3 region is CASSFGQGREPQHF. The CDR3 region has the DNA TGTGCCAGCAGCTTCGGACAGGGAAGGGAGCCCCAGCATTTT.

The chain couples TRBV9 to TRBJ1-4; TRBD1 is a possible D gene (5 bases). CDR3 length equals 14 residues. Trimming removed 4 bases at V and 8 bases at J, with 15 bases between. CDR1 is SGDLS and CDR2 is YYNGEE in the germline V gene. The CDR3 is CASSPGGMGEKLFF. The CDR3 region has the DNA TGTGCCAGCAGCCCGGGGGGGATGGGGGAAAAACTGTTTTTT. Based on the CDR3 plus reference TRBV9 and TRBJ1-4, the full variable domain is DSGVTQTPKHLITATGQRVTLRCSPRSGDLSVYWYQQSLDQGLQFLIQYYNGEERAKGNILERFSAQQFPDLHSELNLSSLELGDSALYFCASSPGGMGEKLFFGSGTQLSVL.

The gene calls are TRBV9 and TRBJ2-1; D gene unclear. The germline V gene encodes CDR1 SGDLS and CDR2 YYNGEE. Trimming removed 3 bases from V and 5 bases from J, with 6 bases in between. This CDR3 has 12 residues. CDR3 bases: TGTGCCAGCAGCGAAACAGACAATGAGCAGTTCTTC. Amino acids: CASSETDNEQFF.

The sample holds one count of this clone. The chain joins TRBV30 to TRBJ2-5; possibly TRBD1 for D (7 bases). Deletions cut 2 bases from V and 7 bases from J, with 20 bases between. Per germline, CDR1 GTSNPN and CDR2 SVGIG (reference sequence). The CDR3 spans 15 residues. The CDR3 DNA reads TGTGCCTGGAGTCCAAGCTACAGGGGAGGAGGGACCCAGTACTTC. This sequence encodes CAWSPSYRGGGTQYF.

This chain links TRBV6-6 with TRBJ1-3; D not resolved. With 6 bases removed from V and 4 bases from J, the gap between germline ends came to 10 bases. The CDR3 length is 13 residues. CDR1 MNHNY and CDR2 SVGAGI come from the germline V gene (reference sequence). CDR3 DNA: TGTGCCAGCAGAGATACAGCCGGAAACACCATATATTTT. Translating it yields CASRDTAGNTIYF.

The V call is TRBV4-1, the J call TRBJ1-1; 10 bases match TRBD1. The germline V gene encodes CDR1 MGHRA and CDR2 YSYEKL. V gave up 3 bases and J gave up 5 bases; unmatched junction bases: 21. This CDR3 contains 20 residues. The chain's CDR3 is CASSHPGGPLRTGGGTEAFF. Here the CDR3 DNA reads TGCGCCAGCAGCCACCCCGGAGGTCCGCTTAGGACAGGGGGAGGGACTGAAGCTTTCTTT.

The rearrangement uses TRBV3-1 (or the pseudogene TRBV3-2) and TRBJ2-5; 13 nucleotides line up with TRBD2. V lost 4 bases, J lost 1 base, and 6 bases stayed unmatched. This CDR3 has 17 residues. Germline V gives CDR1 LGHDT, CDR2 YNNKEL (reference sequence). The chain's CDR3 is CASSLSLAGGPQETQYF. The CDR3 nucleotides are TGTGCCAGCAGCCTATCACTAGCGGGGGGGCCCCAAGAGACCCAGTACTTC.

V usage is TRBV2 and J usage is TRBJ2-7; D is perhaps TRBD2 (5 bases). The V and J ends lost 4 bases and 5 bases respectively, with 15 bases between them. Germline loops: CDR1 SNHLY, CDR2 FYNNEI. The length of the CDR3 is 14 residues. The CDR3 bases are TGTGCCAGCAGTGCTAGAGTAGCGTCCCACGAGCAGTACGTC. Its protein is CASSARVASHEQYV.

The chain uses TRBV4-1 and TRBJ2-5, with D possibly matching TRBD2 (5 bases). The CDR3 is 14 residues long. Germline values: CDR1 MGHRA, CDR2 YSYEKL. Trimming shortened V by 3 bases and J by 1 base, and 9 bases separated the two germline ends. CDR3 DNA sequence: TGCGCCAGCAGCCATGTCGGGATCCAAGAGACCCAGTACTTC. This encodes CASSHVGIQETQYF.

The V and J genes are TRBV10-3 and TRBJ1-4, with TRBD1 identical over 11 bases. Germline V gives CDR1 ENHRY, CDR2 SYGVKD. The V and J ends lost 8 bases and 0 bases, in that order; junction bases with no gene match: 2. CDR3 size: 15 residues. The CDR3 nucleotides read TGTGCCATCGGGACAGGGGGTCCAACTAATGAAAAACTGTTTTTT. Its protein is CAIGTGGPTNEKLFF.

V usage is TRBV5-1 and J usage is TRBJ2-5, with 11 bases lining up with TRBD2. This CDR3 is 18 amino acids long. V shed 4 bases and J 0 bases; nucleotides not matched to a gene: 11. Germline lookup yields CDR1 SGHRS and CDR2 YFSETQ. The CDR3 nucleotides are TGCGCCAGCAGCCCCGGGACTAGCGGTGGGCGGTACCAAGAGACCCAGTACTTC. Residues: CASSPGTSGGRYQETQYF.

The chain has TRBV30 and TRBJ1-5; no definite D call. The CDR3 contains 13 residues. From germline, CDR1 is GTSNPN and CDR2 SVGIG (reference sequence). Trimming cost V 1 base and J 2 bases, with 6 bases left between them. Here the CDR3 reads CAWSGEGNQPQHF. The CDR3 nucleotides read TGTGCCTGGAGTGGGGAGGGCAATCAGCCCCAGCATTTT. Full variable domain (missing parts from reference TRBV30 and TRBJ1-5): SQTIHQWPATLVQPVGSPLSLECTVEGTSNPNLYWYRQAAGRGLQLLFYSVGIGQISSEVPQNLSASRPQDRQFILSSKKLLLSDSGFYLCAWSGEGNQPQHFGDGTRLSIL.

The rearrangement uses TRBV7-9 and TRBJ1-1; D is possibly TRBD1 (6 bases). Per germline, CDR1 SEHNR and CDR2 FQNEAQ (reference sequence). V was shortened by 1 base and J by 2 bases, with 8 bases between the two germline ends. This CDR3 has 14 amino acids. In DNA form, the CDR3 reads TGTGCCAGCAGCTTAGGGGACACTAACACTGAAGCTTTCTTT. Its protein is CASSLGDTNTEAFF.

This chain joins TRBV5-8 and TRBJ1-2, with D possibly TRBD1 on 6 matching bases. CDR3 length: 16 residues. The V end was cut by 2 bases, the J end by 0 bases, with 14 bases between. CDR1 and CDR2 from the germline V gene are SGHTS and YDEGEE. CDR3 residues: CASSFSRDTTNYGYTF. The CDR3 DNA follows: TGTGCCAGCAGCTTTTCTCGGGACACCACTAACTATGGCTACACCTTC.

The chain joins TRBV27 to TRBJ1-6; 8 bases fit TRBD1. CDR1 MNHEY and CDR2 SMNVEV come from the germline V gene (reference sequence). This CDR3 spans 15 amino acids. The junction had 9 bases not matched to a gene; V was cut back by 2 bases and J by 12 bases. The CDR3, as DNA: TGTGCCAGCAGTTTAATCAGGGGGCGCCGGGGACCCCTCCACTTT. It yields the protein CASSLIRGRRGPLHF.

The gene calls are TRBV12-3 or TRBV12-4 and TRBJ1-1, with D possibly matching TRBD1 (5 bases). Trimming left V 5 bases short and J 3 bases short, with 10 bases between. The CDR3 is 13 amino acids. CDR3 amino acids: CASSPGGDTEAFF. CDR3 nucleotide sequence: TGTGCCAGCAGTCCTGGGGGGGACACTGAAGCTTTCTTT.

The chain links TRBV6-1 to TRBJ1-6, with 10 bases fitting TRBD1. V lost 4 bases, J lost 0 bases, and 6 bases stayed unmatched. CDR3 length: 18 residues. The germline CDR1 and CDR2 sequences are MNHNS and SASEGT. As DNA, the CDR3 is TGTGCCAGCAGTGCCGGGACAGGGGCTTACTCCTATAATTCACCCCTCCACTTT. As protein: CASSAGTGAYSYNSPLHF.

The genes are TRBV6-5 and TRBJ2-7; 10 bases align to TRBD1. The germline CDR1 and CDR2 sequences are MNHEY and SVGAGI. There are 15 residues in the CDR3. Trimming cost V 8 bases and J 6 bases; bases outside gene matches: 13. The CDR3 reads CASGVPGQGLGEQYV. The CDR3 coding sequence is TGTGCCAGCGGGGTACCGGGACAGGGGTTGGGCGAGCAGTACGTC.

This sequence joins TRBV7-6 and TRBJ1-1; TRBD1 might be the D (6 bases). The germline V gene has CDR1 SGHVS and CDR2 FNYEAQ. The V end was cut by 1 base, the J end by 5 bases, with 14 bases between. CDR3 size: 15 residues. CDR3 sequence: CASSLVLGGGTEAFF. CDR3 bases: TGTGCCAGCAGCTTAGTATTAGGGGGGGGGACTGAAGCTTTCTTT.

The rearrangement joins TRBV29-1 to TRBJ2-7, with D possibly being TRBD2 (6 bases). There are 11 residues in the CDR3. Germline loops: CDR1 SQVTM, CDR2 ANQGSEA. The CDR3 reads CGGGGTYEQYF. Written as DNA, the CDR3 is TGCGGGGGAGGCGGCACCTACGAGCAGTACTTC.

This clone was counted a single time. The CDR3 nucleotides are TGTGCCTGGAGAGCAGGGGGCCCTGAAGCTTTCTTT. It translates to CAWRAGGPEAFF. V and J are TRBV30 and TRBJ1-1; 8 bases align to TRBD1. The V gene end was trimmed by 3 bases and the J gene end by 6 bases; junction bases not matched to a gene: 3. Germline-derived CDR1 and CDR2 are GTSNPN and SVGIG (reference sequence). The CDR3 contains 12 residues.

V gene TRBV20-1 combines with J gene TRBJ1-3; D remains unclear. The germline V and J ends were trimmed by 8 bases and 6 bases, with 11 bases remaining between them. This CDR3 has 11 amino acids. Germline loops: CDR1 DFQATT, CDR2 SNEGSKA (reference sequence). The CDR3 bases are TGCAGTCTAAGTCTATTAAACACCATATATTTT. This codes for CSLSLLNTIYF.

This clone appeared once. The rearrangement links TRBV30 to TRBJ1-6; D not certain. The ends were cut back, 4 bases at V and 6 bases at J, with 4 bases in the middle. Germline V gene sequence: CDR1 GTSNPN, CDR2 SVGIG (reference sequence). The CDR3 loop spans 11 amino acids. The DNA of the CDR3 is TGTGCCTGGACGAGTAATTCACCCCTCCACTTT. Protein sequence: CAWTSNSPLHF. Variable domain in full (rest from reference TRBV30 and TRBJ1-6): SQTIHQWPATLVQPVGSPLSLECTVEGTSNPNLYWYRQAAGRGLQLLFYSVGIGQISSEVPQNLSASRPQDRQFILSSKKLLLSDSGFYLCAWTSNSPLHFGNGTRLTVT.

This clone was detected once. The rearrangement joins TRBV19 to TRBJ1-5; maybe TRBD1 (5 bases). V shed 5 bases and J shed 1 base, with 9 bases lying between them. CDR1 LNHDA and CDR2 SQIVND come from the germline V gene (reference sequence). This CDR3 has 14 residues. The CDR3 nucleotides read TGTGCCAGTAGTCTGGGGGGGAGCAATCAGCCCCAGCATTTT. Translated, it gives CASSLGGSNQPQHF.

The chain links TRBV9 to TRBJ2-5; D not resolved. The CDR3 spans 13 residues. In germline, CDR1 is SGDLS, CDR2 YYNGEE. Trimming shortened V by 1 base and J by 7 bases, and 11 bases separated the two germline ends. As DNA, the CDR3 is TGTGCCAGCAGCGTACGACCAACGGGGACCCAGTACTTC. Translating it yields CASSVRPTGTQYF.

The V gene is TRBV7-6, the J gene TRBJ1-4; possible D gene TRBD1, 6 bases. The CDR3 consists of 16 residues. V was pared by 2 bases and J by 5 bases, with 15 bases between. The germline V gene has CDR1 SGHVS and CDR2 FNYEAQ. The CDR3 nucleotides are TGTGCCAGCAGCTTATCGGGGGGCTCTTTCAATGAAAAACTGTTTTTT. Its protein product is CASSLSGGSFNEKLFF.

This clone was counted a few times. J is TRBJ1-3 and V is TRBV30; D is perhaps TRBD1 (5 bases). Germline loops: CDR1 GTSNPN, CDR2 SVGIG (reference sequence). This CDR3 is built from 11 residues. The V and J ends lost 4 bases and 5 bases respectively, with 6 bases between them. CDR3 loop: CAWTGRNTIYF. CDR3 bases: TGTGCCTGGACAGGGAGAAACACCATATATTTT.

The V and J genes are TRBV19 and TRBJ2-7; D call uncertain. V lost 6 bases, J lost 1 base, and 13 bases lay in between. Germline CDR1 is LNHDA and CDR2 is SQIVND (reference sequence). This CDR3 has 14 amino acids. CDR3 bases: TGTGCCAGTAGCACCGGGTCTGAATCCTACGAGCAGTACTTC. Translating it yields CASSTGSESYEQYF.

This clone appeared once. The chain has TRBV3-1 (or the pseudogene TRBV3-2) and TRBJ1-1, with TRBD1 matching over 9 bases. The CDR3 consists of 16 residues. CDR1 and CDR2 from the germline V gene are LGHDT and YNNKEL (reference sequence). V trimming: 4 bases; J trimming: 4 bases; junction bases outside the gene matches: 10. The CDR3 loop is CASSPDRGGFGTEAFF. CDR3 DNA sequence: TGTGCCAGCAGCCCCGACAGGGGGGGATTCGGCACTGAAGCTTTCTTT.